Following are 32 T cell receptor beta chains from one sample sequenced in a study of blood T cell repertoires in COVID-19. TCRdb's table, derived via immunoSEQ multiplex PCR, lists solely in-frame clones and lacks some. This sample has over 100,000 clones, with about three quarters found just once. Sequencing was carried out using peripheral blood. The source is a human donor in a cohort sampled during active or convalescent COVID-19.

The genes are TRBV11-3 and TRBJ2-7; tentative D call: TRBD2 (6 bases). The V end was cut by 2 bases, the J end by 4 bases, with 12 bases between. There are 14 residues in the CDR3. From germline, CDR1 is SGHNT and CDR2 YENEEA. CDR3 nucleotides: TGTGCCAGCAGCTTATCGGCTGGGGGGTACGAGCAGTACTTC. Translated, it gives CASSLSAGGYEQYF. The full variable domain, its missing parts supplied by reference TRBV11-3 and TRBJ2-7, is EAGVVQSPRYKIIEKKQPVAFWCNPISGHNTLYWYLQNLGQGPELLIRYENEEAVDDSQLPKDRFSAERLKGVDSTLKIQPAELGDSAVYLCASSLSAGGYEQYFGPGTRLTVT.

This chain joins TRBV4-1 and TRBJ1-1; D is uncertain. Trimming stripped 0 bases from V and 3 bases from J, with 11 bases between. Germline-derived CDR1 and CDR2 are MGHRA and YSYEKL. This CDR3 region has 15 residues. The CDR3 here is CASSQDPRGDTEAFF. As DNA, the CDR3 is TGCGCCAGCAGCCAAGATCCACGCGGGGACACTGAAGCTTTCTTT.

The chain links TRBV18 to TRBJ2-7, with 7 bases lining up with TRBD1. The germline V gene encodes CDR1 KGHSH and CDR2 LQKENI. Trimming took 6 bases from V and 3 from J; bases not matched to a gene: 8. CDR3 length equals 14 residues. The CDR3 reads CASSPSGQIYEQYF. The DNA of the CDR3 is TGTGCCAGCTCCCCCTCGGGACAGATCTACGAGCAGTACTTC.

The chain joins TRBV6-6 to TRBJ1-2, with a possible D match to TRBD1 (5 bases). Trimming took 6 bases from V and 8 from J, leaving 22 bases between them. Germline-derived CDR1 and CDR2 are MNHNY and SVGAGI (reference sequence). The CDR3 runs 15 residues. CDR3 DNA: TGTGCCAGCAGCCGCACGGGGGACCAACTATCGGGCTACACCTTC. Its protein is CASSRTGDQLSGYTF.

This chain uses TRBV7-9 with TRBJ1-2, with D possibly matching TRBD1 (6 bases). The V end lost 1 base, the J end lost 7 bases, and 19 bases lay between the germline ends. This CDR3 is 16 amino acids long. Looked up from germline, CDR1 is SEHNR and CDR2 is FQNEAQ (reference sequence). The CDR3 coding sequence is TGTGCCAGCAGCTTAGGGGGGAACAGGGTTGGGAGTGGCTACACCTTC. Protein sequence: CASSLGGNRVGSGYTF.

The chain has TRBV9 and TRBJ1-4, with D unresolved. This CDR3 has 14 amino acids. The ends were cut back, 0 bases at V and 5 bases at J, with 8 bases in the middle. In germline, CDR1 is SGDLS, CDR2 YYNGEE. The CDR3 region is CASSVEAGNEKLFF. The CDR3 nucleotides are TGTGCCAGCAGCGTAGAGGCAGGAAATGAAAAACTGTTTTTT.

This rearrangement joins TRBV18 to TRBJ2-5, with TRBD1 matching 7 bases. Germline V gives CDR1 KGHSH, CDR2 LQKENI. V dropped 0 bases and J dropped 0; count of bases not matched to a gene: 10. This CDR3 region has 18 residues. This CDR3 reads CASSPPRGLSAYQETQYF. In DNA form, the CDR3 reads TGTGCCAGCTCACCACCTAGGGGGCTGAGCGCCTACCAAGAGACCCAGTACTTC.

The chain links TRBV19 to TRBJ1-2; D might be TRBD1 (6 bases). Germline values: CDR1 LNHDA, CDR2 SQIVND (reference sequence). V was shortened by 1 base and J by 5 bases, with 14 bases between the two germline ends. This CDR3 contains 15 residues. CDR3 sequence reads: CASSIVQGRTYGYTF. Written as DNA, the CDR3 is TGTGCCAGTAGTATAGTTCAGGGGCGAACTTATGGCTACACCTTC. Based on the CDR3 plus reference TRBV19 and TRBJ1-2, the full variable domain is DGGITQSPKYLFRKEGQNVTLSCEQNLNHDAMYWYRQDPGQGLRLIYYSQIVNDFQKGDIAEGYSVSREKKESFPLTVTSAQKNPTAFYLCASSIVQGRTYGYTFGSGTRLTVV.

The V gene is TRBV9, the J gene TRBJ2-3; unclear D gene. This CDR3 region has 14 residues. Germline V gene lookup returns CDR1 SGDLS and CDR2 YYNGEE. V lost 0 bases and J lost 2, with 7 bases in between. In DNA form, the CDR3 reads TGTGCCAGCAGCGTAGGTCCGGTCACAGATACGCAGTATTTT. The encoded protein is CASSVGPVTDTQYF.

The chain joins TRBV27 to TRBJ1-2; D may be TRBD1 (5 bases). This CDR3 has 14 residues. CDR1 is MNHEY, CDR2 SMNVEV, per germline (reference sequence). The ends were cut back, 4 bases at V and 7 bases at J, with 16 bases in the middle. In DNA form, the CDR3 reads TGTGCCAGCAGTTCCCGGGGGGGGTCCCGTGGCTACACCTTC. Translated, it gives CASSSRGGSRGYTF.

This clone has more than one count but fewer than ten. The rearrangement joins TRBV2 to TRBJ1-5; no firm D call. Germline values: CDR1 SNHLY, CDR2 FYNNEI. The CDR3 contains 15 residues. V lost 2 bases and J lost 2, with 10 bases in between. CDR3 sequence (DNA): TGTGCCAGCAGTGAAACCCAGGTGGGCAATCAGCCCCAGCATTTT. It specifies CASSETQVGNQPQHF.

The chain joins TRBV5-1 to TRBJ2-3; 9 bases align to TRBD1. V lost 0 bases, J lost 1 base, and 3 bases stayed unmatched. CDR1 SGHRS and CDR2 YFSETQ come from the germline V gene. CDR3 size: 16 residues. The CDR3 here is CASSLAWDRGTDTQYF. Here the CDR3 DNA reads TGCGCCAGCAGCTTGGCTTGGGACAGGGGCACAGATACGCAGTATTTT. Full variable domain (outside the CDR3, taken from reference TRBV5-1 and TRBJ2-3): KAGVTQTPRYLIKTRGQQVTLSCSPISGHRSVSWYQQTPGQGLQFLFEYFSETQRNKGNFPGRFSGRQFSNSRSEMNVSTLELGDSALYLCASSLAWDRGTDTQYFGPGTRLTVL.

This clone was seen only once. This chain connects TRBV20-1 to TRBJ2-7, with TRBD2 as a possible D gene (6 bases). Trimming cost V 3 bases and J 6 bases, with 15 bases left between them. From germline, CDR1 is DFQATT and CDR2 SNEGSKA (reference sequence). The CDR3 sequence is 13 residues long. Written as DNA, the CDR3 is TGCAGTGCTAGTAGGCGGGACCCGGGCGAGCAGTACTTC. This translates into CSASRRDPGEQYF.

Remarks on this clone: The junction departs from germline at one end; a sequencing error may be responsible. The chain is built from TRBV10-2 and TRBJ2-1, with a tentative D call TRBD1 (6 bases). Germline V gives CDR1 WSHSY, CDR2 SAAADI. The CDR3 runs 14 residues. The chain's CDR3 is CASSVEVRARGTIF. CDR3 nucleotide sequence: TGCGCCAGCAGTGTAGAAGTAAGGGCTAGGGGGACAATCTTC.

This chain joins TRBV18 and TRBJ2-7, with 8 bases identical to TRBD2. With V trimmed by 5 bases and J by 5 bases, 8 bases remained unmatched. This CDR3 spans 14 amino acids. Per germline, CDR1 KGHSH and CDR2 LQKENI. CDR3 amino acids: CASSEWGLVHEQYF. The CDR3 bases are TGTGCCAGCTCAGAATGGGGACTAGTCCACGAGCAGTACTTC.

The V and J genes are TRBV28 and TRBJ1-2, with unresolved D. The CDR3 has 15 residues. The germline V gene has CDR1 MDHEN and CDR2 SYDVKM. V lost 3 bases, J lost 3 bases, and 14 bases lay in between. CDR3: CASSFGLTPDYGYTF. In nucleotides, the CDR3 is TGTGCCAGCAGTTTTGGACTGACACCCGACTATGGCTACACCTTC.

The V and J genes are TRBV5-1 and TRBJ2-1; 7 nucleotides agree with TRBD2. J was trimmed by 2 bases and V by 2 bases; bases with no gene match: 4. The V gene's germline CDR1 is SGHRS and CDR2 YFSETQ. There are 15 residues in the CDR3. CDR3 residues: CASSLEGGPYNEQFF. The CDR3 nucleotides read TGCGCCAGCAGCTTAGAGGGAGGGCCCTACAATGAGCAGTTCTTC.

This chain connects TRBV7-9 to TRBJ2-1, with 12 bases matching TRBD2. Per germline, CDR1 SEHNR and CDR2 FQNEAQ (reference sequence). V lost 2 bases to trimming and J lost 7 bases; unmatched junction nucleotides: 3. CDR3 size: 15 residues. The CDR3 spells CASSLLAGGLNEQFF. CDR3 in DNA: TGTGCCAGCAGCTTACTAGCGGGGGGGCTAAATGAGCAGTTCTTC.

V gene TRBV11-3 combines with J gene TRBJ2-5, with D possibly matching TRBD1 (6 bases). Germline V gives CDR1 SGHNT, CDR2 YENEEA. This CDR3 is built from 15 residues. The V and J ends lost 8 bases and 5 bases respectively, with 21 bases between them. The CDR3 reads CASGRTTGKVETQYF. The CDR3 DNA reads as TGTGCCAGCGGCCGAACAACAGGGAAGGTGGAGACCCAGTACTTC. The variable domain in full, completed from reference TRBV11-3 and TRBJ2-5, reads EAGVVQSPRYKIIEKKQPVAFWCNPISGHNTLYWYLQNLGQGPELLIRYENEEAVDDSQLPKDRFSAERLKGVDSTLKIQPAELGDSAVYLCASGRTTGKVETQYFGPGTRLLVL.

The chain couples TRBV4-2 to TRBJ2-5; TRBD1 matches at 10 bases. Germline assignment: CDR1 LGHNA and CDR2 YNFKEQ. The CDR3 contains 14 residues. V lost 2 bases and J lost 9; bases outside the gene matches: 6. The CDR3 coding sequence is TGTGCCAGCAGCCAACCGGGACAGGGGCCGTCCCAGTACTTC. Its translation: CASSQPGQGPSQYF.

CDR3 loop: CSLGRDYEQYF. DNA of the CDR3: TGCAGCCTCGGACGGGACTACGAGCAGTACTTC. The chain links TRBV29-1 to TRBJ2-7; a weak D match, TRBD2 (5 bases). Trimming left V 8 bases short and J 3 bases short, with 11 bases between. This CDR3 region has 11 residues. CDR1 SQVTM and CDR2 ANQGSEA come from the germline V gene.

This chain joins TRBV5-4 and TRBJ2-1; TRBD1 matches at 11 bases. CDR1 is SGHNT, CDR2 YYREEE, per germline (reference sequence). CDR3 length: 15 residues. The junction had 6 bases not matched to a gene; V was cut back by 4 bases and J by 6 bases. The CDR3 here is CASSHRDRGFNEQFF. CDR3 nucleotide sequence: TGTGCCAGCAGCCACCGGGACAGGGGGTTCAATGAGCAGTTCTTC.

The gene calls are TRBV19 and TRBJ2-7; 11 bases match TRBD2. The germline gives CDR1 LNHDA, CDR2 SQIVND (reference sequence). CDR3 length: 15 amino acids. With V trimmed by 8 bases and J by 0 bases, 6 bases remained unmatched. The CDR3 region is CASGASGRSSYEQYF. CDR3 DNA: TGTGCCAGTGGGGCTAGCGGGAGGAGCTCCTACGAGCAGTACTTC.

V usage is TRBV11-3 and J usage is TRBJ2-2; D is undetermined. The germline V gene has CDR1 SGHNT and CDR2 YENEEA. V was clipped by 3 bases and J by 1 base, with 9 bases between them. This CDR3 region has 15 residues. The CDR3 here is CASSFRGGNTGELFF. In DNA, the CDR3 is TGTGCCAGCAGCTTTCGAGGCGGGAACACCGGGGAGCTGTTTTTT.

This chain links TRBV7-2 with TRBJ2-5; the match to TRBD2 covers 10 bases. After removal of 4 bases from V and 6 bases from J, the junction contained 8 bases not matched to a gene. The CDR3 loop spans 15 amino acids. Germline V gene lookup returns CDR1 SGHTA and CDR2 FQGNSA. The CDR3 loop is CASSSQRGGRKTQYF. As DNA, the CDR3 is TGTGCCAGCAGCTCCCAGCGGGGGGGCCGGAAGACCCAGTACTTC.

A remark on this clone: This sample also contains other DNA sequences that code for the same CDR3. The rearrangement links TRBV5-1 to TRBJ2-1; maybe TRBD2 (7 bases). The germline V gene has CDR1 SGHRS and CDR2 YFSETQ. Trimming removed 0 bases from V and 4 bases from J, with 14 bases in between. This CDR3 spans 16 amino acids. The CDR3 sequence is CASSLEGGGPYNEQFF. DNA of the CDR3: TGCGCCAGCAGCTTGGAAGGGGGAGGGCCGTACAATGAGCAGTTCTTC.

The chain joins TRBV10-3 to TRBJ2-3; D may be TRBD2 (6 bases). Trimming stripped 8 bases from V and 4 bases from J, with 13 bases between. Germline CDR1 is ENHRY and CDR2 is SYGVKD. The CDR3 runs to 13 residues. The CDR3, as DNA: TGTGCCATCTCAGCGGCGGGACCAGATACGCAGTATTTT. Translated, it gives CAISAAGPDTQYF.

The sample holds a few counts of this clone. The chain couples TRBV3-1 (or the pseudogene TRBV3-2) to TRBJ1-1, with D possibly being TRBD1 (5 bases). The CDR3 spans 14 residues. Trimming pared 0 bases from V and 4 bases from J, leaving 9 bases between. Germline CDR1 and CDR2: LGHDT and YNNKEL (reference sequence). In DNA, the CDR3 is TGTGCCAGCAGCCAAGATCACGGGGGCACTGAAGCTTTCTTT. It yields the protein CASSQDHGGTEAFF.

The chain is built from TRBV7-9 and TRBJ2-3; 10 bases are a match to TRBD2. CDR1 SEHNR and CDR2 FQNEAQ come from the germline V gene (reference sequence). The V gene end was trimmed by 7 bases and the J gene end by 1 base; junction bases not matched to a gene: 5. The CDR3 has 15 residues. The CDR3 DNA follows: TGTGCCAGCACCGTAGCGGGGGGAGGCACAGATACGCAGTATTTT. It codes for CASTVAGGGTDTQYF.

The chain couples TRBV19 to TRBJ1-2; D ambiguous. This CDR3 comprises 14 residues. V was shortened by 4 bases and J by 7 bases, with 16 bases between the two germline ends. Germline-derived CDR1 and CDR2 are LNHDA and SQIVND (reference sequence). CDR3 loop: CASSTTPGPLGYTF. The CDR3 nucleotides are TGTGCCAGTAGTACCACTCCAGGTCCGCTTGGCTACACCTTC.

V gene TRBV9 combines with J gene TRBJ2-7; 8 nucleotides match TRBD1. This CDR3 has 14 amino acids. CDR1 is SGDLS and CDR2 is YYNGEE in the germline V gene. V lost 4 bases to trimming and J lost 3 bases; unmatched junction nucleotides: 6. CDR3 nucleotide sequence: TGTGCCAGCAGCTCTGGACAGGGTCTCTACGAGCAGTACTTC. It translates to CASSSGQGLYEQYF.

DNA of the CDR3: TGTGCCAGCAGCAAAAGGGCCCCCCGAGCGGGGAGCTCCTACAATGAGCAGTTCTTC. Its translation: CASSKRAPRAGSSYNEQFF. The rearrangement links TRBV21-1 to TRBJ2-1; no check of the table's D call, TRBD2, against the DNA was made. TRBV21-1 is deemed a pseudogene. This CDR3 comprises 19 residues.